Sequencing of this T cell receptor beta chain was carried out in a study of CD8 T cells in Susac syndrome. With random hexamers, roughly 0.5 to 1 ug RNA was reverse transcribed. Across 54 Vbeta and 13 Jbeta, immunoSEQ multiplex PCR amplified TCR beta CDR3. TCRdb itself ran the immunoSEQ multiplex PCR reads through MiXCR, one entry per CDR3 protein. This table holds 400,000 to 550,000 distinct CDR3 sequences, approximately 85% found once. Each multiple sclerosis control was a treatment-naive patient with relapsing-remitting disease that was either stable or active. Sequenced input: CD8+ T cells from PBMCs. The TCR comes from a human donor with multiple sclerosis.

The CDR3 loop is CASSTPGGTEAFF. As DNA, the CDR3 is TGCGCCAGCAGCACACCCGGGGGCACTGAAGCTTTCTTT. The V and J genes are TRBV5-1 and TRBJ1-1; tentative D call: TRBD1 (5 bases). Germline-derived CDR1 and CDR2 are SGHRS and YFSETQ. V gave up 4 bases and J gave up 4 bases, with 11 bases separating them. The CDR3 length is 13 residues.